This T cell receptor (beta chain) emerged from a study of T cells in localized non-small cell lung cancer. CDR3 size: 15 residues. The ends were cut back, 3 bases at V and 3 bases at J, with 12 bases in the middle. Germline assignment: CDR1 MNHNS and CDR2 SASEGT. Note on this clone: Its specificity is unknown.

Assay: immunoSEQ multiplex PCR; the TCRdb copy retains only in-frame clones and omits some. The sample includes approximately 45,000 clones, roughly nine tenths of them seen just once. Study findings and constraints: Higher adjacent-lung clonality was associated with shorter survival. In adjacent lung, a median about 50 of the top 100 tumor clones were found.

Material: PBMCs, obtained before any cancer treatment. This sequence was found in a man aged 35-69 years with stage II lung adenocarcinoma. The rearrangement joins TRBV6-1 to TRBJ1-5; possible D gene TRBD1, 5 bases. Here the CDR3 DNA reads TGTGCCAGCAGTGAGAGTGGACATCACAATCAGCCCCAGCATTTT. Translating gives CASSESGHHNQPQHF.